This TCR beta chain appears in the sequencing data of a study of a mutant IDH1 vaccine in newly diagnosed glioma. Study background: Initiation of the vaccine course occurred 4-6 weeks after radiotherapy alone, or alongside temozolomide cycles. Patients under treatment included approximately 60% males and approximately 40% females and had a mean age of approximately 40 years. Therapy received beforehand was radiotherapy, temozolomide, or both, with most patients given both. General study results and limits: Pseudoprogression showed no apparent link to changes in top peripheral T cell clonotypes.

The sample holds one count of this clone. Its antigen remains unknown. Time point given: week 5, during vaccination. Vaccination comprised doses that each held 300 ug of mutant IDH1 20-mer peptide, plus topical imiquimod. The V gene lost 0 bases and the J gene lost 4 bases, with 16 bases spanning the gap. CDR3 length equals 17 residues. Germline values: CDR1 SGHTA, CDR2 FQGNSA. The table came from immunoSEQ multiplex PCR; TCRdb's copy has only in-frame clones and leaves some out. The sample contains 25,000 to 35,000 clones, around 87% of which appear only once. This rearrangement joins TRBV7-2 to TRBJ1-3, with D perhaps matching TRBD1 (5 bases). The sequence derives from a woman aged 40 to 50 with glioma. Some clones in this sample may be carry-over from other donors' samples. The sample here was peripheral blood mononuclear cells (PBMCs), taken from a glioma patient whose treatment included an IDH1 peptide vaccine. CDR3 nucleotide sequence: TGTGCCAGCAGCTTAGCTTTAGTGGGGGTAGGCGGAAACACCATATATTTT. Translated: CASSLALVGVGGNTIYF.